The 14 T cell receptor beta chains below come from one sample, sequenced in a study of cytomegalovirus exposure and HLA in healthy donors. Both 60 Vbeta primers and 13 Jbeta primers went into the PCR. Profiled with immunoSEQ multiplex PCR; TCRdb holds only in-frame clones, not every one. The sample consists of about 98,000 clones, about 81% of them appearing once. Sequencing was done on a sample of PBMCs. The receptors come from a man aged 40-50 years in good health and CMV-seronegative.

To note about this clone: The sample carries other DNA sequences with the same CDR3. This CDR3 is CSVGTGGNQPQHF. CDR3 sequence (DNA): TGCAGCGTGGGGACAGGGGGCAATCAGCCCCAGCATTTT. The chain couples TRBV29-1 to TRBJ1-5; 10 bases match TRBD1. CDR1 and CDR2 (germline): SQVTM, ANQGSEA. This CDR3 contains 13 residues. The junction had 1 base not matched to a gene; V was cut back by 6 bases and J by 2 bases.

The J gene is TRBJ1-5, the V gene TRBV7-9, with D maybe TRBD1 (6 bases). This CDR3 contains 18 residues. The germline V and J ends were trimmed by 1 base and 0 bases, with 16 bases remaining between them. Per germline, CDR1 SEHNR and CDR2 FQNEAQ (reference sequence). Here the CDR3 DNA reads TGTGCCAGCAGCTTAGTGGGGCCCGGGACATATAGCAATCAGCCCCAGCATTTT. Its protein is CASSLVGPGTYSNQPQHF.

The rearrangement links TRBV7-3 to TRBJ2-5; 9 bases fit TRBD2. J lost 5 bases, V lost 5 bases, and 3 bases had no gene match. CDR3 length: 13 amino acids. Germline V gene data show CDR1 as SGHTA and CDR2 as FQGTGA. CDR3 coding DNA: TGTGCCAGCAGCAAAACTAGCGGGGAGACCCAGTACTTC. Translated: CASSKTSGETQYF.

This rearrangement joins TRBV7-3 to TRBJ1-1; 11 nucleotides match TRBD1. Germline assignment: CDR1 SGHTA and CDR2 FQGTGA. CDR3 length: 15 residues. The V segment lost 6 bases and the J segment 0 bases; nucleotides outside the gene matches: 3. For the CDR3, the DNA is TGTGCCAGCAGGAGGACAGGGGGCATGAACACTGAAGCTTTCTTT. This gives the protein CASRRTGGMNTEAFF.

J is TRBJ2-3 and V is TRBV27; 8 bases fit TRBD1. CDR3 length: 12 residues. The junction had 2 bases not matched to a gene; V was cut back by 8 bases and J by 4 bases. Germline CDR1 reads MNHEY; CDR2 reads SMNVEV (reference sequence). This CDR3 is CASWTGSDTQYF. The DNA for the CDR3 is TGTGCCAGCTGGACAGGGTCAGATACGCAGTATTTT.

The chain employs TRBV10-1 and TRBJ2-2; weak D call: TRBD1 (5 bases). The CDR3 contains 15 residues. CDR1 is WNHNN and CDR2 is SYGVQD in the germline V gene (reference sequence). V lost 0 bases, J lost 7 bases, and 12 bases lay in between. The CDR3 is CASSESSDTDGELFF. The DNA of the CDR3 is TGCGCCAGCAGTGAGTCTTCGGACACGGACGGGGAGCTGTTTTTT.

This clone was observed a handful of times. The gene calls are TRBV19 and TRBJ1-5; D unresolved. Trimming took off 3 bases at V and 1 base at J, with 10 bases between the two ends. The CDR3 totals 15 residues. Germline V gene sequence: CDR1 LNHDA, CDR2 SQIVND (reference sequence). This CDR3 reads CASSIGQTSNQPQHF. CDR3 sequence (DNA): TGTGCCAGTAGTATTGGGCAGACCAGCAATCAGCCCCAGCATTTT.

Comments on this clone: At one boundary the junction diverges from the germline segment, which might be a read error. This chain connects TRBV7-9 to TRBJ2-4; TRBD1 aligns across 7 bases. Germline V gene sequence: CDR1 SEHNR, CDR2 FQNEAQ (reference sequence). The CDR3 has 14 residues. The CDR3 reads CSSSLGQTKNIQYF. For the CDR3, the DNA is TGTTCCAGCAGCTTGGGACAGACTAAAAACATTCAGTACTTC.

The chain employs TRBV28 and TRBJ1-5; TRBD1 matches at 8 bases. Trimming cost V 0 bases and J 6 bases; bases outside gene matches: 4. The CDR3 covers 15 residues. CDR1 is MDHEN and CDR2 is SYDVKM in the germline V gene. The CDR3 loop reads CASSLWDRVGQPQHF. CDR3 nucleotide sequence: TGTGCCAGCAGTTTATGGGACAGGGTGGGTCAGCCCCAGCATTTT.

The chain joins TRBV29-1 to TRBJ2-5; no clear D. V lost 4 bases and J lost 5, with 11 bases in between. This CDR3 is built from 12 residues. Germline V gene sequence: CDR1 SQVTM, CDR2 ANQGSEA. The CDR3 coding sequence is TGCAGCGTTGTCCCCAGCGACGAGACCCAGTACTTC. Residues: CSVVPSDETQYF. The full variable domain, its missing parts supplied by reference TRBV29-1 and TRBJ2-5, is SAVISQKPSRDICQRGTSLTIQCQVDSQVTMMFWYRQQPGQSLTLIATANQGSEATYESGFVIDKFPISRPNLTFSTLTVSNMSPEDSSIYLCSVVPSDETQYFGPGTRLLVL.

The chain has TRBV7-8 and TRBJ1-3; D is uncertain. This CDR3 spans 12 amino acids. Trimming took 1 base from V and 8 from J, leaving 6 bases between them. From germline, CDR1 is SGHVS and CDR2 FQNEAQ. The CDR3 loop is CASSLDRDTIYF. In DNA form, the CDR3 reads TGTGCCAGCAGCTTAGATCGGGACACCATATATTTT.

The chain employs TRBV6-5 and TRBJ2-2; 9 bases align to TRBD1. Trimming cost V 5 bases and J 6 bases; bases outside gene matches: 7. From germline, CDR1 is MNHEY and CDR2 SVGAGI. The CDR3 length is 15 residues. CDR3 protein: CASSPQGAVPGELFF. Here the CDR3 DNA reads TGTGCCAGCAGTCCACAGGGGGCAGTACCCGGGGAGCTGTTTTTT.

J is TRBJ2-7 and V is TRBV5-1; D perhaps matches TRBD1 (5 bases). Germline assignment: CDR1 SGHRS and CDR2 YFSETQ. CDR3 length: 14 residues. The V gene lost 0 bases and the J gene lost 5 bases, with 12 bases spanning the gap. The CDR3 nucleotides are TGCGCCAGCAGCTTGGTGCAGGGCCAAAACGAGCAGTACTTC. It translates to CASSLVQGQNEQYF.

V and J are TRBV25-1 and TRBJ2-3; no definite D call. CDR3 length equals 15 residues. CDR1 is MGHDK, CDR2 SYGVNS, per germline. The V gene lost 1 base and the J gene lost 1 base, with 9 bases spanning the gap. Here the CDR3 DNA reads TGTGCCAGCAGTGAATCGGCAGGCCGCACAGATACGCAGTATTTT. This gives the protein CASSESAGRTDTQYF.